This T cell receptor (beta chain) was documented in a study of control samples from healthy donors and cancer patients. The table came from immunoSEQ multiplex PCR; TCRdb's copy has only in-frame clones and leaves some out. Here the sample spans 130,000 to 150,000 clones, roughly 93% being singletons. Sequences were obtained from blood. The TCR originated in a man between 18 and 35 years old in good health.

CDR3 DNA: TGTGCCAGCAGCCTTGGACAGTCAGGGCAGCCCCAGCATTTT. Amino acids: CASSLGQSGQPQHF. V and J are TRBV7-9 and TRBJ1-5; D might be TRBD1 (6 bases). There are 14 residues in the CDR3. V gave up 5 bases and J gave up 7 bases, with 15 bases separating them. Per germline, CDR1 SEHNR and CDR2 FQNEAQ (reference sequence). Using reference TRBV7-9 and TRBJ1-5 for the parts outside the CDR3, the full variable domain is DTGVSQNPRHKITKRGQNVTFRCDPISEHNRLYWYRQTLGQGPEFLTYFQNEAQLEKSRLLSDRFSAERPKGSFSTLEIQRTEQGDSAMYLCASSLGQSGQPQHFGDGTRLSIL.